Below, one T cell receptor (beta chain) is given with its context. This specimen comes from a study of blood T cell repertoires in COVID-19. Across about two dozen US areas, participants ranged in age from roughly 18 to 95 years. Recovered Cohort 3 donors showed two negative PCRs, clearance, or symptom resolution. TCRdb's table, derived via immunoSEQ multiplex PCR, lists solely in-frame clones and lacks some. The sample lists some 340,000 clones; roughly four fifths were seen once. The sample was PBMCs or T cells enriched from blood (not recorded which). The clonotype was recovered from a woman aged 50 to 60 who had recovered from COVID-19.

CDR3 sequence (DNA): TGTGCCAGCAGCCCACAACCGACAGGGCCTTATGGCTACACCTTC. Residues: CASSPQPTGPYGYTF. J is TRBJ1-2 and V is TRBV7-3; TRBD1 matches at 7 bases. The CDR3 spans 15 residues. Trimming removed 5 bases from V and 5 bases from J; junction bases left unmatched: 11. Germline CDR1 reads SGHTA; CDR2 reads FQGTGA.